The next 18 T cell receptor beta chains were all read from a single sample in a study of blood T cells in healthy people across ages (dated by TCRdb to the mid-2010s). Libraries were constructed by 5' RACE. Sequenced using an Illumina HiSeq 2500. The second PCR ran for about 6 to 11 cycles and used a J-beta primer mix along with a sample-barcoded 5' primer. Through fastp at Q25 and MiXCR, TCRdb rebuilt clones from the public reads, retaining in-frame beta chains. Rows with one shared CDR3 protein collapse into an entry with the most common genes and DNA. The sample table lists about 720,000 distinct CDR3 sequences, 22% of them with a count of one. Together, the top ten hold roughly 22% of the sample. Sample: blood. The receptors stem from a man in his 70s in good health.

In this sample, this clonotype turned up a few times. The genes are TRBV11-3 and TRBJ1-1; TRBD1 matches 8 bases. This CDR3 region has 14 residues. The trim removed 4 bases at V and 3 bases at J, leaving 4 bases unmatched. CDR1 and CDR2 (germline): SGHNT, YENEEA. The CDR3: CASSSGQGDTEAFF. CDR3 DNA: TGTGCCAGCAGCTCTGGACAGGGTGACACTGAAGCTTTCTTT.

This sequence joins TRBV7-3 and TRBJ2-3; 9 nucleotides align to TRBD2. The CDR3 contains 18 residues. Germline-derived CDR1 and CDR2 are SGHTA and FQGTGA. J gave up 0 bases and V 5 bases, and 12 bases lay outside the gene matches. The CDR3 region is CASSPHGLTSGSTDTQYF. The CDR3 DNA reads TGTGCCAGCAGCCCCCATGGTCTGACTAGCGGAAGCACAGATACGCAGTATTTT.

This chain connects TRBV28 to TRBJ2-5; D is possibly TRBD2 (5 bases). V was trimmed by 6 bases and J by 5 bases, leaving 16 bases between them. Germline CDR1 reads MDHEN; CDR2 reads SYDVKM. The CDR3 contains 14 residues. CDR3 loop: CASRLDTTGETQYF. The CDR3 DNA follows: TGTGCCAGCAGACTAGACACAACGGGGGAGACCCAGTACTTC.

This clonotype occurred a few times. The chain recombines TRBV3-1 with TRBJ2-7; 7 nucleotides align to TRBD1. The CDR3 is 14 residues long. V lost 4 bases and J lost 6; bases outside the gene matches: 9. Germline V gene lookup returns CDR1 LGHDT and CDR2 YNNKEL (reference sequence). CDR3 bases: TGTGCCAGCAGCCTTCGGGAACAGGGGCTCGAGCAGTACTTC. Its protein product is CASSLREQGLEQYF.

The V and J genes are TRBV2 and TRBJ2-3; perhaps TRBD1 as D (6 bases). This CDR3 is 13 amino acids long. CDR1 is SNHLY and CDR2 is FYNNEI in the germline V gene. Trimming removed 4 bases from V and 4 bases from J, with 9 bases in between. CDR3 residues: CASSVGASDTQYF. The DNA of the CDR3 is TGTGCCAGCAGTGTGGGGGCTTCAGATACGCAGTATTTT.

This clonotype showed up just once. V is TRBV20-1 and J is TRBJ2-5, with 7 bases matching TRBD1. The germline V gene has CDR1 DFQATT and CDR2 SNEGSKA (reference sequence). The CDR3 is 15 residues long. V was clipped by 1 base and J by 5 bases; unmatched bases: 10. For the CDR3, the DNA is TGCAGTGCTAGAGTGAACAGGGGTATTCTGGAGACCCAGTACTTC. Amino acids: CSARVNRGILETQYF.

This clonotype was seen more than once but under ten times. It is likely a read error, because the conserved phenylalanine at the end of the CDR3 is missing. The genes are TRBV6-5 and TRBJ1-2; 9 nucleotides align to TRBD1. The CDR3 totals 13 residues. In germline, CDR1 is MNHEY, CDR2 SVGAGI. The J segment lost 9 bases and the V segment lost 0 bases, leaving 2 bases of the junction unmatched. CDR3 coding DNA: TGTGCCAGCAGTTACTCGACAGGGGGACGCTACACCCTC. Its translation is CASSYSTGGRYTL.

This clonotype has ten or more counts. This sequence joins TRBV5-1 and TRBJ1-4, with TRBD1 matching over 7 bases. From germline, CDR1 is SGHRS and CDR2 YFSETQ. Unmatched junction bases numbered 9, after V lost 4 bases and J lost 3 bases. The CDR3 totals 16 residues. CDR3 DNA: TGCGCCAGCAGCCCCTACGGACAGGACCCTAATGAAAAACTGTTTTTT. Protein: CASSPYGQDPNEKLFF.

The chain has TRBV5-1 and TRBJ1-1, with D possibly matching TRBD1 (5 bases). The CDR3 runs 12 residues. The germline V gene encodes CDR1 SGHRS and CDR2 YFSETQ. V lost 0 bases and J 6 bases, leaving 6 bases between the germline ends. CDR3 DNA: TGCGCCAGCAGCTTGGCGGGGCCTGAAGCTTTCTTT. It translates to CASSLAGPEAFF.

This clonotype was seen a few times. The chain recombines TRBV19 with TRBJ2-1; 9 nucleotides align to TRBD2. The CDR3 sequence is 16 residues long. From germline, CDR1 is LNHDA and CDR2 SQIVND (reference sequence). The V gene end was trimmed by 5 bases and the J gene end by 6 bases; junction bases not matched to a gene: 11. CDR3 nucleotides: TGTGCCAGTAGTGATAAGGGCGGGAGGGCCACCAATGAGCAGTTCTTC. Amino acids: CASSDKGGRATNEQFF.

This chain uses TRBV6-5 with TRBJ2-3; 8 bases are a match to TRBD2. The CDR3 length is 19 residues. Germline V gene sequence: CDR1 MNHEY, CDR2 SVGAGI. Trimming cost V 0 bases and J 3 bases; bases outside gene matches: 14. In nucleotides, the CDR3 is TGTGCCAGCAGTTACTCGCCGCTGAGGGTAGCGGGAATTACAGATACGCAGTATTTT. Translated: CASSYSPLRVAGITDTQYF.

CDR3 amino acids: CATSRDLAADTQYF. The CDR3 nucleotides read TGTGCCACCAGCAGAGATCTAGCGGCAGATACGCAGTATTTT. The V call is TRBV15, the J call TRBJ2-3; 7 bases align to TRBD2. The CDR3 loop spans 14 amino acids. Trimming took 0 bases from V and 4 from J; bases not matched to a gene: 1. Germline V gene sequence: CDR1 LNHNV, CDR2 YYDKDF (reference sequence).

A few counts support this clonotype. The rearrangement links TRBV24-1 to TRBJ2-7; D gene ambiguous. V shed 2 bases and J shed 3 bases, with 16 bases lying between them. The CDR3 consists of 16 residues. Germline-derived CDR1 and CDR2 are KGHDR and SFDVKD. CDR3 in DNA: TGTGCCACCAGTGATTCCGCCTCTATGAGTTACTACGAGCAGTACTTC. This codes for CATSDSASMSYYEQYF.

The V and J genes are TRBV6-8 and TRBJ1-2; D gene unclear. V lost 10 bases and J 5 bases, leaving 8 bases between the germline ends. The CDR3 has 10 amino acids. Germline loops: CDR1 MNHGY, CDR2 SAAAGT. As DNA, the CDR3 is TGTGCCACACCACCATATGGCTACACCTTC. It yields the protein CATPPYGYTF.

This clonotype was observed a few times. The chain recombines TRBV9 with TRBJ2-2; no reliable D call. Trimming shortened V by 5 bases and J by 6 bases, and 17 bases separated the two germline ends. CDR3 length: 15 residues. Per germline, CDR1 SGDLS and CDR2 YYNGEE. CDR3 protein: CASSSSTVRSGELFF. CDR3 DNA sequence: TGTGCCAGCAGTTCAAGTACCGTCCGGTCCGGGGAGCTGTTTTTT. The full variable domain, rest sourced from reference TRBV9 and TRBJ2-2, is DSGVTQTPKHLITATGQRVTLRCSPRSGDLSVYWYQQSLDQGLQFLIQYYNGEERAKGNILERFSAQQFPDLHSELNLSSLELGDSALYFCASSSSTVRSGELFFGEGSRLTVL.

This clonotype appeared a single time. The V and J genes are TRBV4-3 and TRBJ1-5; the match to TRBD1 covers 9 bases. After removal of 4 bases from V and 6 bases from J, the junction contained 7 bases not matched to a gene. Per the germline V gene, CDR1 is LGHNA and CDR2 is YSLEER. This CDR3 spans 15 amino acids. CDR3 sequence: CASSPGTGTGQPQHF. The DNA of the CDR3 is TGCGCCAGCAGCCCCGGGACAGGGACAGGTCAGCCCCAGCATTTT.

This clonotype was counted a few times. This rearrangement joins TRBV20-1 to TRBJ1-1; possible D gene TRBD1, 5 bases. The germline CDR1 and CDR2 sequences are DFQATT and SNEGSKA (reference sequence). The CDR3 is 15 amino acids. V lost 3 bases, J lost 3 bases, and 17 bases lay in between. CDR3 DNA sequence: TGCAGTGCTAGTTTTTCCGGGGGTTGGTACACTGAAGCTTTCTTT. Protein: CSASFSGGWYTEAFF.

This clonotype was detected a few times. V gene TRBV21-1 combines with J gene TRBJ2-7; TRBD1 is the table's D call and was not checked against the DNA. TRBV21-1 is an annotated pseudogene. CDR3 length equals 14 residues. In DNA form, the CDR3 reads TGTGCCAGCAGCAAAGCTCCAGGGGGGTACGAGCAGTACGTC. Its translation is CASSKAPGGYEQYV.